The sequence of this T cell receptor beta chain was determined in a study of T cells in Graves' hyperthyroidism and ophthalmopathy. In regard to this clonotype: Antigen unknown.

Study findings and constraints: Blood also showed most of the thyroid clonotypes that were expanded above 0.001.

V lost 4 bases and J lost 5, with 11 bases in between. In germline, CDR1 is SGHNT, CDR2 YYREEE (reference sequence). There are 13 residues in the CDR3. The investigators amplified TCR beta CDR3 regions from RNA transcripts. First-round RT-PCR targeting the TCR CDR3 was performed with the HTBI primer set. TCRdb reprocessed the multiplex PCR reads via MiXCR and lists one record per CDR3 protein. The sample holds more than 300,000 distinct CDR3 sequences, 11% to 15% seen once. Sequenced input: blood. The receptor was isolated from a woman aged 60 to 75 with Graves' hyperthyroidism. The V call is TRBV5-4, the J call TRBJ2-3; D ambiguous. CDR3 residues: CASSPPEIDTQYF. Written as DNA, the CDR3 is TGTGCCAGCAGCCCCCCCGAAATAGATACGCAGTATTTT.